The next 8 T cell receptor beta chains were all read from a single sample in a study of patients and donors after allogeneic stem cell transplantation. TCRdb re-called the RT-PCR reads with MiXCR, one entry per CDR3 protein. The sample contains over 200,000 distinct CDR3 sequences, around 40% of which appear only once. Material: blood, either unsorted or a sorted T cell fraction (not recorded which). The source is a human donor who was either an allogeneic HSCT recipient or a stem cell or donor lymphocyte infusion donor (not recorded which). It is not recorded whose cells these are; they may come from a transplant donor.

This clonotype was seen a handful of times. The gene calls are TRBV5-5 and TRBJ2-7; 7 nucleotides line up with TRBD1. The CDR3 runs to 15 residues. With V trimmed by 0 bases and J by 6 bases, 9 bases remained unmatched. Germline CDR1 reads SGHKS; CDR2 reads YYEKEE (reference sequence). This CDR3 reads CASSLDAGGFTEQYF. The CDR3 DNA is TGTGCCAGCAGCTTGGATGCAGGGGGATTCACCGAGCAGTACTTC.

The chain uses TRBV28 and TRBJ1-1; 8 bases line up with TRBD1. CDR1 and CDR2 from the germline V gene are MDHEN and SYDVKM. The CDR3 extends over 16 amino acids. Trimming removed 6 bases from V and 5 bases from J; junction bases left unmatched: 14. The CDR3 nucleotides read TGTGCCAGCAGCAGCTACCGACAGGGGAGGTTTACTGAAGCTTTCTTT. Translated: CASSSYRQGRFTEAFF.

This clonotype was seen once. The chain uses TRBV3-1 and TRBJ2-7, with unresolved D. Trimming left V 1 base short and J 3 bases short, with 10 bases between. The CDR3 is 14 amino acids. Germline-derived CDR1 and CDR2 are LGHDT and YNNKEL (reference sequence). The CDR3: CASSQVVWGYEQYF. The CDR3 DNA is TGTGCCAGCAGCCAAGTTGTGTGGGGCTACGAGCAGTACTTC.

This clonotype occurred once. The V gene is TRBV4-1, the J gene TRBJ1-4; no definite D call. From germline, CDR1 is MGHRA and CDR2 YSYEKL. The CDR3 totals 15 residues. Trimming stripped 1 base from V and 4 bases from J, with 10 bases between. CDR3 DNA: TGCGCCAGCAGCCAAGTGGAGTTCTTTAATGAAAAACTGTTTTTT. Amino acid sequence: CASSQVEFFNEKLFF.

This rearrangement joins TRBV4-2 to TRBJ1-1; the match to TRBD1 covers 7 bases. Germline V lookup: CDR1 LGHNA, CDR2 YNFKEQ. The CDR3 spans 15 residues. V shed 3 bases and J 0 bases; nucleotides not matched to a gene: 4. The CDR3 sequence: CASSHRGQLNTEAFF. The CDR3 coding sequence is TGTGCCAGCAGCCATCGGGGACAGTTGAACACTGAAGCTTTCTTT.

In regard to this clonotype: Without the conserved terminal phenylalanine or tryptophan, this CDR3 likely stems from a read error. This chain links TRBV12-3 or TRBV12-4 with TRBJ1-5; TRBD1 is a possible D gene (6 bases). This CDR3 is built from 15 residues. V lost 0 bases to trimming and J lost 7 bases, with 13 bases between them. The CDR3 DNA is TGTGCCAGCAGTTTAGCGTCAGGGGCCGGACAGCCCCAGCATTTA. Its translation is CASSLASGAGQPQHL.

The chain links TRBV6-5 to TRBJ2-1; 12 bases align to TRBD1. This CDR3 is built from 13 residues. Germline CDR1 reads MNHEY; CDR2 reads SVGAGI. The CDR3 sequence: CATEGQGAGEQFF. The CDR3, as DNA: TGTGCTACAGAGGGACAGGGGGCGGGTGAGCAGTTCTTC.

J is TRBJ2-7 and V is TRBV9, with D possibly matching TRBD1 (6 bases). This CDR3 is built from 14 residues. With 1 base removed from V and 7 bases from J, the gap between germline ends came to 15 bases. Germline CDR1 reads SGDLS; CDR2 reads YYNGEE. This CDR3 is CASSVTGSHREQYF. For the CDR3, the DNA is TGTGCCAGCAGCGTAACAGGGTCCCACCGGGAGCAGTACTTC.